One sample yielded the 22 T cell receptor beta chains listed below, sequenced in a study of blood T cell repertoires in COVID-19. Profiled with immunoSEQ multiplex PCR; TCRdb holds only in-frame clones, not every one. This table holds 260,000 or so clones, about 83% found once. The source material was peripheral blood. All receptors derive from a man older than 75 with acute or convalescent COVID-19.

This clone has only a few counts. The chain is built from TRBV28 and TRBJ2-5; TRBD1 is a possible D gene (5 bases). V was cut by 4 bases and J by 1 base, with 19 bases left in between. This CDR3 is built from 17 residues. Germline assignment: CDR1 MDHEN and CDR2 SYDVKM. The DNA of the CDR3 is TGTGCCAGCAGTTCACTAAGGGCACAGCAGGGCCAAGAGACCCAGTACTTC. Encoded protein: CASSSLRAQQGQETQYF.

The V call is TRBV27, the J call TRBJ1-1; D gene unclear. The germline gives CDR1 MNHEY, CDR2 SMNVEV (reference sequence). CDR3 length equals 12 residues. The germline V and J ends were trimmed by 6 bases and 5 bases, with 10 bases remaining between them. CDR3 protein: CASRTTHTEAFF. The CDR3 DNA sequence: TGTGCCAGCAGAACGACACATACTGAAGCTTTCTTT.

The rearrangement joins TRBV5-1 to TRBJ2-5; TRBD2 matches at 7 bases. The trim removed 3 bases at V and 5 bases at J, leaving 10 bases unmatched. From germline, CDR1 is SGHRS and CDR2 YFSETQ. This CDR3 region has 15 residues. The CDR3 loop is CASSWGPLGGETQYF. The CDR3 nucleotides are TGCGCCAGCAGCTGGGGACCTCTGGGAGGGGAGACCCAGTACTTC.

As DNA, the CDR3 is TGTGCCAGCAGCAAAAAAATCAGGGTAATAAGGGACGAGCAGTACTTC. Protein product: CASSKKIRVIRDEQYF. The rearrangement uses TRBV21-1 and TRBJ2-7; the table's D call of TRBD1 was not tested on the DNA. TRBV21-1 represents a pseudogene. The CDR3 consists of 16 residues.

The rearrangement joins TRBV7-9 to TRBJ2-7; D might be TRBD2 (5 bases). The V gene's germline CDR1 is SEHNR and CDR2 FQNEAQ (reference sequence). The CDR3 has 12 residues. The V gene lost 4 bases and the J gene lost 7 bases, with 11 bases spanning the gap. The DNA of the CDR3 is TGTGCCAGCAGCTCCGCCGGGGATGAGCAGTACTTC. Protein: CASSSAGDEQYF.

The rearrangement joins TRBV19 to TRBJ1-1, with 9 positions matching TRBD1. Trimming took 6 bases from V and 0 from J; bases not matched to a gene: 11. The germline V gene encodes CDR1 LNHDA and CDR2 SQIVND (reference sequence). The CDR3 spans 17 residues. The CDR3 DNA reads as TGTGCCAGTAGGGCCGTCGGACAGGGGATCCTGAACACTGAAGCTTTCTTT. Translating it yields CASRAVGQGILNTEAFF.

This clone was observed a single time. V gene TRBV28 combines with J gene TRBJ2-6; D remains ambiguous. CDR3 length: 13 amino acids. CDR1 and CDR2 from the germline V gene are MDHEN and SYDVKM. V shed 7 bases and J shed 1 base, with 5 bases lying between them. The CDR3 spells CASIGSGANVLTF. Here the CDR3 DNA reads TGTGCCAGCATCGGGTCTGGGGCCAACGTCCTGACTTTC.

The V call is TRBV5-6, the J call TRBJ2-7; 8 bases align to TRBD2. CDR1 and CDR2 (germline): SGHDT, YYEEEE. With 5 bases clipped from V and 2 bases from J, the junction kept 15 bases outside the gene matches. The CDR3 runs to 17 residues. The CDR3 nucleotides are TGTGCCAGCAGGCCCCCCCCGGAGCGGGAGACGCCCTACGAGCAGTACTTC. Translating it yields CASRPPPERETPYEQYF.

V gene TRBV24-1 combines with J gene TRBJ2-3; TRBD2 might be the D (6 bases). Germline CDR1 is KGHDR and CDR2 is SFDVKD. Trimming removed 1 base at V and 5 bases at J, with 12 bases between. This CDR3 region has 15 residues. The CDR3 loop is CATSDFPGAGDTQYF. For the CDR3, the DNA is TGTGCCACCAGTGATTTCCCGGGAGCTGGAGATACGCAGTATTTT.

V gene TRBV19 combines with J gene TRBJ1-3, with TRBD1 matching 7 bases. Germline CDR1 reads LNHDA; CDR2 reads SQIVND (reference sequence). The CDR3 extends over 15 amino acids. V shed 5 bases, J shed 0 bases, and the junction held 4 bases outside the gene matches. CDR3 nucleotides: TGTGCCAGTAGTGCGGACAGGAACTCTGGAAACACCATATATTTT. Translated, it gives CASSADRNSGNTIYF. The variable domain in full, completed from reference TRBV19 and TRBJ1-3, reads DGGITQSPKYLFRKEGQNVTLSCEQNLNHDAMYWYRQDPGQGLRLIYYSQIVNDFQKGDIAEGYSVSREKKESFPLTVTSAQKNPTAFYLCASSADRNSGNTIYFGEGSWLTVV.

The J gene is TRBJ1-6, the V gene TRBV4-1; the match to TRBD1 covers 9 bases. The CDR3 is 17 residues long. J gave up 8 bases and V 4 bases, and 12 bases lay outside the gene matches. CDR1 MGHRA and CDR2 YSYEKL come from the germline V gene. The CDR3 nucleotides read TGCGCCAGCAGCCGAGCTCGTTCGGACAGGGGTGATTCACCCCTCCACTTT. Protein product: CASSRARSDRGDSPLHF.

DNA of the CDR3: TGTGCCAGCAGTTTACTAGCGGGGAGCTCCTACAATGAGCAGTTCTTC. This encodes CASSLLAGSSYNEQFF. V usage is TRBV27 and J usage is TRBJ2-1; 9 bases fit TRBD2. The CDR3 has 16 amino acids. Trimming at V came to 2 bases and at J to 0 bases, leaving 2 bases not matched to a gene. Germline CDR1 reads MNHEY; CDR2 reads SMNVEV (reference sequence).

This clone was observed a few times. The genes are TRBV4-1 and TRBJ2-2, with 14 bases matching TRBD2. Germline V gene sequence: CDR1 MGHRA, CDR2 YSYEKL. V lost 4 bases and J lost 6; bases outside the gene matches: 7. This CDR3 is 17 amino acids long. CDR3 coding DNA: TGCGCCAGCAGCCGGGGACTAGCGGGAGAAAGATCCGGGGAGCTGTTTTTT. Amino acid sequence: CASSRGLAGERSGELFF.

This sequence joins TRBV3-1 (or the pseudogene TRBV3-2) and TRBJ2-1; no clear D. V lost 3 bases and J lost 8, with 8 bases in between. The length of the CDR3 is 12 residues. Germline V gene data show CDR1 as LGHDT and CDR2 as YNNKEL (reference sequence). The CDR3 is CASSHLGDEQFF. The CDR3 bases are TGTGCCAGCAGCCATTTGGGCGATGAGCAGTTCTTC.

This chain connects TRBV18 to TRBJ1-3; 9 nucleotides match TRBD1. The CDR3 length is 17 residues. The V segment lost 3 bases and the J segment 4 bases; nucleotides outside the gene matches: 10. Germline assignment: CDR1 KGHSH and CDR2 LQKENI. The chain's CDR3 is CASSPNAGTGYGNTIYF. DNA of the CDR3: TGTGCCAGCTCACCGAACGCCGGGACAGGGTACGGAAACACCATATATTTT.

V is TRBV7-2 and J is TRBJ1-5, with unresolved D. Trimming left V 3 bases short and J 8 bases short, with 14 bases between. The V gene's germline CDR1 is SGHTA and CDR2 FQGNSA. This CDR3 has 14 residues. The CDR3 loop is CASSFGRGMEPQHF. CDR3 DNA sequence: TGTGCCAGCAGCTTCGGTCGGGGAATGGAGCCCCAGCATTTT.

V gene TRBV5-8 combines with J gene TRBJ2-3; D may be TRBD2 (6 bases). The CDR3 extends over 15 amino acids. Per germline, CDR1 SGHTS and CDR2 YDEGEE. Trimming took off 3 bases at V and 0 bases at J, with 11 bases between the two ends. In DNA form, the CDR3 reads TGTGCCAGCAGCTCCAGCGGAGGGAGCACAGATACGCAGTATTTT. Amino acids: CASSSSGGSTDTQYF.

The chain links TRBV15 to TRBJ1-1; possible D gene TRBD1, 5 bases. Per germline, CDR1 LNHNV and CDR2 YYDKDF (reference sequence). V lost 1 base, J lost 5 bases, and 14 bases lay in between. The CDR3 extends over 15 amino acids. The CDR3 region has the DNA TGTGCCACCAGCAGAGGGTTCCAGGGAAGTACTGAAGCTTTCTTT. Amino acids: CATSRGFQGSTEAFF. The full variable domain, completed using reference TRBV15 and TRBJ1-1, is DAMVIQNPRYQVTQFGKPVTLSCSQTLNHNVMYWYQQKSSQAPKLLFHYYDKDFNNEADTPDNFQSRRPNTSFCFLDIRSPGLGDTAMYLCATSRGFQGSTEAFFGQGTRLTVV.

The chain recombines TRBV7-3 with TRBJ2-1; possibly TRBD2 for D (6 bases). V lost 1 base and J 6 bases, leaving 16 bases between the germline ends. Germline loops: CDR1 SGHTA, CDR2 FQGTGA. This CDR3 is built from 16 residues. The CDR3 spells CASSLILAAGSNEQFF. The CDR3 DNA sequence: TGTGCCAGCAGCTTAATCTTAGCGGCCGGGAGCAATGAGCAGTTCTTC.

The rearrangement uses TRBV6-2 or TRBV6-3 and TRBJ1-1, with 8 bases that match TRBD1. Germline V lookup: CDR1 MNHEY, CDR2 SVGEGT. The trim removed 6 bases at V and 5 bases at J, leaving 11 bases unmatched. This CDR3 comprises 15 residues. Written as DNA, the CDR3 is TGTGCCAGCAGCACCGACAGGGGAGTATGGACTGAAGCTTTCTTT. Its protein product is CASSTDRGVWTEAFF.

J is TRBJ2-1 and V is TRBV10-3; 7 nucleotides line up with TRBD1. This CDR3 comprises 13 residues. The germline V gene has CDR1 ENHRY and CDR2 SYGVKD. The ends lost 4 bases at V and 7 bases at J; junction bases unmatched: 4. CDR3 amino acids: CAISGDSQNEQFF. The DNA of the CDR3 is TGTGCCATCAGTGGGGACAGCCAGAATGAGCAGTTCTTC.

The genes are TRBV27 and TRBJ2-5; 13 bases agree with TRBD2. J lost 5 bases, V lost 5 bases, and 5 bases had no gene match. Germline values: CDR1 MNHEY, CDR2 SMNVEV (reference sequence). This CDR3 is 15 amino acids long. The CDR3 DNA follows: TGTGCCAGCAGTGCCCGACTAGCGGGGGGTGAGACCCAGTACTTC. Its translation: CASSARLAGGETQYF.